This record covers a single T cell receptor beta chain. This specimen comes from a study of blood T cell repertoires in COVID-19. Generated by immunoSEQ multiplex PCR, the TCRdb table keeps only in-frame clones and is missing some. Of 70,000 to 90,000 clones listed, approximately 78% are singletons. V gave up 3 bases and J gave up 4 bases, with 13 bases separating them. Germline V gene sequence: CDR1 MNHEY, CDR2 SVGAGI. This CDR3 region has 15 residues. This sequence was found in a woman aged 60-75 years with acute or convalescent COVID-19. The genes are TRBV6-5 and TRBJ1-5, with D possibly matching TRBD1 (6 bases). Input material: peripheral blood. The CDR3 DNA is TGTGCCAGCAGTTATTTGGGGGCTTATAATCAGCCCCAGCATTTT. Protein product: CASSYLGAYNQPQHF.